The subject of this entry is one T cell receptor (beta chain). Its antigen is unidentified. This sample was included in a study of early T cells in non-severe SARS-CoV-2 infection. Turning to the study itself: The chains were unpaired, and the sequenced material was bulk RNA from unsorted whole blood. Study results and caveats: Matches to VDJdb favored anti-spike CD8 responses and missed private and CD4 specificities.

V shed 5 bases, J shed 3 bases, and the junction held 6 bases outside the gene matches. The germline CDR1 and CDR2 sequences are DFQATT and SNEGSKA (reference sequence). This CDR3 is 14 amino acids long. Individually, cDNA molecules had unique molecular identifiers attached to them. TCRdb re-derived calls from the 5' RACE reads in MiXCR, one entry per CDR3 protein. The table records tens of thousands of distinct CDR3 sequences, about 11% of them present only once. The J gene is TRBJ2-4, the V gene TRBV20-1; TRBD2 agrees at 8 bases. The starting material was whole blood, obtained at baseline. The origin of this receptor is an adult who was a healthcare worker with PCR-confirmed SARS-CoV-2 infection or an uninfected control (not recorded which). The donor label of this sample is uncertain. The CDR3 DNA follows: TGCAGTGCTGTGGGGAGCGGGGGCAAAAACATTCAGTACTTC. Its protein product is CSAVGSGGKNIQYF.